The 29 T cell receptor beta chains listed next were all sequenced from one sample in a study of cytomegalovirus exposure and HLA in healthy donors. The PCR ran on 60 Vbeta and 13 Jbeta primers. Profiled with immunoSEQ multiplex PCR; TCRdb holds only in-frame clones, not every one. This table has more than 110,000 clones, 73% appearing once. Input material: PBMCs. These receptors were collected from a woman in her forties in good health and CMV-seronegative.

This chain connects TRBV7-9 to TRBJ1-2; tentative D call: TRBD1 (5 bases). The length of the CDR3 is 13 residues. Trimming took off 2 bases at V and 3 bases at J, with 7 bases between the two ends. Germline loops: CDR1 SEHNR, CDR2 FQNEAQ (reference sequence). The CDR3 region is CASSLQGDYGYTF. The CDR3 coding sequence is TGTGCCAGCAGCTTACAAGGGGACTATGGCTACACCTTC.

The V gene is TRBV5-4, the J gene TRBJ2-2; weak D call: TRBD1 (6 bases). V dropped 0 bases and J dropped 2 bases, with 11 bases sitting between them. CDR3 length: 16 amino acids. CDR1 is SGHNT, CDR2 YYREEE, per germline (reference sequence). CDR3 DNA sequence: TGTGCCAGCAGCTTGGGATCGGACAGTAACACCGGGGAGCTGTTTTTT. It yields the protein CASSLGSDSNTGELFF.

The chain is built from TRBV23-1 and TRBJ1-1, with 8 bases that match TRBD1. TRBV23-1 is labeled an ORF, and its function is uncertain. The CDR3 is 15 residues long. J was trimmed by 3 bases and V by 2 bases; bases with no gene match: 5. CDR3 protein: CASSQPQQGDTEAFF. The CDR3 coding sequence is TGCGCCAGCAGTCAACCACAACAGGGGGACACTGAAGCTTTCTTT.

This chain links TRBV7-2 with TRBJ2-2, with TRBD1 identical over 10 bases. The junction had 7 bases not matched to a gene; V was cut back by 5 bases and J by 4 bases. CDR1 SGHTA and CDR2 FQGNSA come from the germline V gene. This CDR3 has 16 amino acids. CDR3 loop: CASSVATGGITGELFF. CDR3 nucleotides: TGTGCCAGCAGCGTGGCGACAGGGGGCATCACCGGGGAGCTGTTTTTT.

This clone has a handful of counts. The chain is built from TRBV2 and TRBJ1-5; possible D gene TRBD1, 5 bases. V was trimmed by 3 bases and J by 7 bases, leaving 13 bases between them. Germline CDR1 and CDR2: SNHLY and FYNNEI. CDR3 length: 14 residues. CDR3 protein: CASSDAGNRQPQHF. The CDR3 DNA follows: TGTGCCAGCAGTGATGCAGGGAACCGCCAGCCCCAGCATTTT. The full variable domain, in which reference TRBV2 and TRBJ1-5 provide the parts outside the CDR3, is EPEVTQTPSHQVTQMGQEVILRCVPISNHLYFYWYRQILGQKVEFLVSFYNNEISEKSEIFDDQFSVERPDGSNFTLKIRSTKLEDSAMYFCASSDAGNRQPQHFGDGTRLSIL.

CDR3 residues: CASSELPGATEAFF. The CDR3 DNA is TGTGCCAGCAGTGAACTTCCGGGAGCCACTGAAGCTTTCTTT. The gene calls are TRBV2 and TRBJ1-1; D is undetermined. Trimming took 2 bases from V and 4 from J, leaving 11 bases between them. The CDR3 is 14 residues long. Per the germline V gene, CDR1 is SNHLY and CDR2 is FYNNEI.

The CDR3: CASSPTDSDGYTF. The CDR3 DNA is TGTGCCAGCTCACCAACGGACAGTGATGGCTACACCTTC. The rearrangement joins TRBV18 to TRBJ1-2; TRBD1 might be the D (6 bases). Per germline, CDR1 KGHSH and CDR2 LQKENI. The V end lost 2 bases, the J end lost 6 bases, and 10 bases lay between the germline ends. This CDR3 spans 13 amino acids.

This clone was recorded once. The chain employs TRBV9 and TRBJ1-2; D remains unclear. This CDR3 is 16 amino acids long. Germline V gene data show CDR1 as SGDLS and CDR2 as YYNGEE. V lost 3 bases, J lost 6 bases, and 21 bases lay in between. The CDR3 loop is CASSAAPLLSSDGYTF. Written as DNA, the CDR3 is TGTGCCAGCAGCGCCGCCCCGCTTCTATCCTCCGATGGCTACACCTTC.

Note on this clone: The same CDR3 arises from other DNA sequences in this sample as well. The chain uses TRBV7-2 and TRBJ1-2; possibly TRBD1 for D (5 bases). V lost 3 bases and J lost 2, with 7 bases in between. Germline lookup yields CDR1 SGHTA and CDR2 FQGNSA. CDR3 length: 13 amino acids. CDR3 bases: TGTGCCAGCAGCTTGGGGGGGAACTATGGCTACACCTTC. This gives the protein CASSLGGNYGYTF.

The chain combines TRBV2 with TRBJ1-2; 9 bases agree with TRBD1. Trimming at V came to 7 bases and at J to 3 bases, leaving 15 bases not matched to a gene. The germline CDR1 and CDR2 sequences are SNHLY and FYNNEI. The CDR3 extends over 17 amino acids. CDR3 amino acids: CASTRTGTGYRDYGYTF. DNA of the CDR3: TGTGCCAGCACGAGGACCGGGACAGGGTATAGGGACTATGGCTACACCTTC.

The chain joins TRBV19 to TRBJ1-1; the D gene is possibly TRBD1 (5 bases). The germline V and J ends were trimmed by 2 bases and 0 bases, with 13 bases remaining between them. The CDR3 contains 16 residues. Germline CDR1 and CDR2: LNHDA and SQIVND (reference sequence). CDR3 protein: CASSISLDRLNTEAFF. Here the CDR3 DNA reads TGTGCCAGTAGTATATCCCTCGACAGACTGAACACTGAAGCTTTCTTT.

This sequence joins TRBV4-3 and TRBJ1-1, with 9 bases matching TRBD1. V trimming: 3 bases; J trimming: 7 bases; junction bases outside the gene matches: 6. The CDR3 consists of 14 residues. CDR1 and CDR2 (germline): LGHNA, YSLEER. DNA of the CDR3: TGCGCCAGCAGCCAGCCGGGACAGGGACTTGAAGCTTTCTTT. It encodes CASSQPGQGLEAFF.

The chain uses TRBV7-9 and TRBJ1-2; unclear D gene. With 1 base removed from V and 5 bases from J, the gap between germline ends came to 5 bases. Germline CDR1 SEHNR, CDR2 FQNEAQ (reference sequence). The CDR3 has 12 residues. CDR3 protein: CASSLDRYGYTF. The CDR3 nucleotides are TGTGCCAGCAGCTTAGATCGGTATGGCTACACCTTC.

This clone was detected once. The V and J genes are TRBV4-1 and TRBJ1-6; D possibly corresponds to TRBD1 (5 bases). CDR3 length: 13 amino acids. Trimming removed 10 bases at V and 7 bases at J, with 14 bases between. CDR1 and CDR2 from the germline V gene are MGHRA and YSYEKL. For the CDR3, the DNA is TGCGCCACCACCGGGACTGGGAATTCACCCCTCCACTTT. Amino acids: CATTGTGNSPLHF.

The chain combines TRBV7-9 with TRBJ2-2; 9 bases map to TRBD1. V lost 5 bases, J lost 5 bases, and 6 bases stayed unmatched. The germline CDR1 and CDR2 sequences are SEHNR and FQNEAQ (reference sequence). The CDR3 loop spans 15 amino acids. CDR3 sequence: CASSPHRGLTGELFF. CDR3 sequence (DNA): TGTGCCAGCAGCCCCCACAGGGGGCTTACCGGGGAGCTGTTTTTT. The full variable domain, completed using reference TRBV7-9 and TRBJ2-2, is DTGVSQNPRHKITKRGQNVTFRCDPISEHNRLYWYRQTLGQGPEFLTYFQNEAQLEKSRLLSDRFSAERPKGSFSTLEIQRTEQGDSAMYLCASSPHRGLTGELFFGEGSRLTVL.

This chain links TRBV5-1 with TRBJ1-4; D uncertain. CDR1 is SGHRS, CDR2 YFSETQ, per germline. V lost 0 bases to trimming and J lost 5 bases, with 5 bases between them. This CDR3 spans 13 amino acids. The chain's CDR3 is CASSLDGNEKLFF. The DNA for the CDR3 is TGCGCCAGCAGCTTGGACGGGAATGAAAAACTGTTTTTT.

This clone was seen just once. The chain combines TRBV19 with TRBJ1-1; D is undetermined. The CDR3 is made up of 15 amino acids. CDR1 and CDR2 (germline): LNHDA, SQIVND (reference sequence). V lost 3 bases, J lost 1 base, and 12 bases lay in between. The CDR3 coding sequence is TGTGCCAGTAGTATGCGGTGGCAGAAGAACACTGAAGCTTTCTTT. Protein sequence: CASSMRWQKNTEAFF.

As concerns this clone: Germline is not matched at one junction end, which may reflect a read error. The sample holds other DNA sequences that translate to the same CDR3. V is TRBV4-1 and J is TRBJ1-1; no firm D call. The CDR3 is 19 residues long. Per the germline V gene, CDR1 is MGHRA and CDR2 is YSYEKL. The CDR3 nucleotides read TGCGCCAGCAACCAAGGGCTTGTGGGGAGAGGGCAGCTGAACACTGAAGCCTTCTTT. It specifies CASNQGLVGRGQLNTEAFF.

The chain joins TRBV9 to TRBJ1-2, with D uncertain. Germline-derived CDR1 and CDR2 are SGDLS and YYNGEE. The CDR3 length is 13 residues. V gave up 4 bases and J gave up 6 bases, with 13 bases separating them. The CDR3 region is CASSPGGGDGYTF. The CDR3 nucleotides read TGTGCCAGCAGCCCAGGAGGTGGGGATGGCTACACCTTC.

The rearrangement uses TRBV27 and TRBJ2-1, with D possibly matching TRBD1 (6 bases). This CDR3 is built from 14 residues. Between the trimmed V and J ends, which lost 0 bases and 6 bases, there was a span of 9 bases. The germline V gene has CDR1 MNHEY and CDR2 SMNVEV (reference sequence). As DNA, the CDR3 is TGTGCCAGCAGTTTATCGTCCAGGGGCAATGAGCAGTTCTTC. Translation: CASSLSSRGNEQFF.

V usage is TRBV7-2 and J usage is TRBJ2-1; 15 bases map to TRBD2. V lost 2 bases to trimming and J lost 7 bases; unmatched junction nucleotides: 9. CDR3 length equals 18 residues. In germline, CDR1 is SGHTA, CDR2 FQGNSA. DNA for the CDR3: TGTGCCAGCAGCTTATGGTGGACTAGCGGGGGGGCGGGTAATGAGCAGTTCTTC. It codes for CASSLWWTSGGAGNEQFF.

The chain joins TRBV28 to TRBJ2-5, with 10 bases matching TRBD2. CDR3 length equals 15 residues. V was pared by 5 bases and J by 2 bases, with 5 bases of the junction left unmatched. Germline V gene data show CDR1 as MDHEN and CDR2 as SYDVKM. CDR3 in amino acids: CASSPWTSGQETQYF. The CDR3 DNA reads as TGTGCCAGCAGTCCCTGGACTAGCGGACAAGAGACCCAGTACTTC.

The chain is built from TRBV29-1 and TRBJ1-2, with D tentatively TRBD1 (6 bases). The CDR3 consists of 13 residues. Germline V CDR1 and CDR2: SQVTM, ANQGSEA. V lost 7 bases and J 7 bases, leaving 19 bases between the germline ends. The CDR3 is CSGGGQAGGGYTF. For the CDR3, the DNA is TGCAGCGGGGGGGGGCAAGCTGGGGGTGGCTACACCTTC.

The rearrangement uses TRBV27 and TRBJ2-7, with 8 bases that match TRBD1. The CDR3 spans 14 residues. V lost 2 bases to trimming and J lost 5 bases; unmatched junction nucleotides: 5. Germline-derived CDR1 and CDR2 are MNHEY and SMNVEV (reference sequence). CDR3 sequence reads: CASSLRDRGHEQYF. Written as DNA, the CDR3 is TGTGCCAGCAGTTTACGCGACAGGGGTCACGAGCAGTACTTC.

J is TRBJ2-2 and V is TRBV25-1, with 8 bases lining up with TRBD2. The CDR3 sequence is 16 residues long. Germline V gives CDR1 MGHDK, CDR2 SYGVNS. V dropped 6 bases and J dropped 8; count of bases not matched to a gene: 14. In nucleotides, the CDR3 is TGTGCCAGCAGCCCTGGCGGGGGGCCGTCAAGGGGGGAGCTGTTTTTT. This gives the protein CASSPGGGPSRGELFF.

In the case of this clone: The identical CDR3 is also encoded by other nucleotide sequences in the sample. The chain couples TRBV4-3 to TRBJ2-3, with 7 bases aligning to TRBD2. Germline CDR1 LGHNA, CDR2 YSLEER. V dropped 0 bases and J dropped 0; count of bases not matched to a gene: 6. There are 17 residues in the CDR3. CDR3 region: CASSQDPSGASTDTQYF. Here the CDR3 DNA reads TGCGCCAGCAGCCAAGATCCCAGCGGGGCTAGCACAGATACGCAGTATTTT.

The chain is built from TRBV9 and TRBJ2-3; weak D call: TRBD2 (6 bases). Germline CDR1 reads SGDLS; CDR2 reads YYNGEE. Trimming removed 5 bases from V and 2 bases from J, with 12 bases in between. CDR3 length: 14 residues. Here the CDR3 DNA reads TGTGCCAGCAGGAGAGGGGAGGACACAGATACGCAGTATTTT. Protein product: CASRRGEDTDTQYF.

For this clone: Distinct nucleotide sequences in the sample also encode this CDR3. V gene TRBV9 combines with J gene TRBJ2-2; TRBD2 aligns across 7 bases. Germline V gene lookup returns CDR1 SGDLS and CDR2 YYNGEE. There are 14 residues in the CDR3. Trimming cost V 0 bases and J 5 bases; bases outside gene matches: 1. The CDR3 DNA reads TGTGCCAGCAGCGTAGGGGGGGGGACCGGGGAGCTGTTTTTT. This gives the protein CASSVGGGTGELFF.

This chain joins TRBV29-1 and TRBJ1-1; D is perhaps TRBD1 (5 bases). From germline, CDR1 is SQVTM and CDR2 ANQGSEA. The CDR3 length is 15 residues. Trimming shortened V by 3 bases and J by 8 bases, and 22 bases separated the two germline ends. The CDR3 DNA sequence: TGCAGCGTTGAGGGGCAGGGCACAGACAGACAAGAAGCTTTCTTT. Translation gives CSVEGQGTDRQEAFF.